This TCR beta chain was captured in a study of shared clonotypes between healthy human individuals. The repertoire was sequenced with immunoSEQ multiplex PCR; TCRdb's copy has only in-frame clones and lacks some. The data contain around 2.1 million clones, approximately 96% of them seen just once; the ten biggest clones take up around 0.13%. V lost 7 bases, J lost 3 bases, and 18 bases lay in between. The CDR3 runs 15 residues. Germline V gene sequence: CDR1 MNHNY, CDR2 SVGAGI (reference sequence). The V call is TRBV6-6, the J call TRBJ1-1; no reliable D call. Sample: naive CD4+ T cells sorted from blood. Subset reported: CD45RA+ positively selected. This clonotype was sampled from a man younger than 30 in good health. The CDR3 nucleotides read TGTGCCAGCACGTTACACATATCAGTGGACACTGAAGCTTTCTTT. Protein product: CASTLHISVDTEAFF.